This T cell receptor beta chain was sequenced during a study of cytomegalovirus exposure and HLA in healthy donors. Germline V lookup: CDR1 GTSNPN, CDR2 SVGIG (reference sequence). The CDR3 sequence is 15 residues long. The V and J ends lost 2 bases and 3 bases, in that order; junction bases with no gene match: 6. Use of 60 Vbeta and 13 Jbeta primers characterized the PCR. Only in-frame clones appear in the TCRdb table, and some are missing; sequencing was by immunoSEQ multiplex PCR. The repertoire holds about 220,000 clones, with roughly 83% as singletons. Sample: PBMCs. The J gene is TRBJ1-5, the V gene TRBV30, with 8 bases fitting TRBD1. The receptor's source is a boy aged 2 to 9 in good health and CMV-seronegative. The CDR3 protein is CAWSITGGNNQPQHF. The CDR3 DNA is TGTGCCTGGAGTATAACAGGGGGTAACAATCAGCCCCAGCATTTT. Full variable domain (remainder filled in from reference TRBV30 and TRBJ1-5): SQTIHQWPATLVQPVGSPLSLECTVEGTSNPNLYWYRQAAGRGLQLLFYSVGIGQISSEVPQNLSASRPQDRQFILSSKKLLLSDSGFYLCAWSITGGNNQPQHFGDGTRLSIL.